This T cell receptor beta chain came from a study of Graves' ophthalmopathy and Graves' hyperthyroidism. Germline V gives CDR1 SGHTA, CDR2 FQGNSA. CDR3 length: 16 amino acids. Trimming took 5 bases from V and 0 from J, leaving 17 bases between them. Using RNA transcripts, the TCR beta CDR3 regions were amplified. HTBI primers served in a first-round RT-PCR, which a second-round multiplex PCR followed. MiXCR was run by TCRdb on the multiplex PCR reads, yielding one entry per CDR3 protein. The sample yields approximately 700,000 distinct CDR3 sequences, 40% seen once. Every ophthalmopathy donor presented moderate-to-severe activity, CAS ≥3, NOSPECS ≥4 and duration under 3 months.

The receptor was derived from an adult man with Graves' ophthalmopathy. The sample taken for sequencing was peripheral blood. The gene calls are TRBV7-2 and TRBJ2-7, with D perhaps being TRBD1 or TRBD2 (5 bases each). This chain's CDR3 is CASSPRTFQGSYEQYF. The CDR3 DNA reads as TGTGCCAGCAGCCCCCGGACTTTCCAGGGCTCCTACGAGCAGTACTTC. Supplemented by reference TRBV7-2 and TRBJ2-7, the full variable domain reads GAGVSQSPSNKVTEKGKDVELRCDPISGHTALYWYRQSLGQGLEFLIYFQGNSAPDKSGLPSDRFSAERTGGSVSTLTIQRTQQEDSAVYLCASSPRTFQGSYEQYFGPGTRLTVT.